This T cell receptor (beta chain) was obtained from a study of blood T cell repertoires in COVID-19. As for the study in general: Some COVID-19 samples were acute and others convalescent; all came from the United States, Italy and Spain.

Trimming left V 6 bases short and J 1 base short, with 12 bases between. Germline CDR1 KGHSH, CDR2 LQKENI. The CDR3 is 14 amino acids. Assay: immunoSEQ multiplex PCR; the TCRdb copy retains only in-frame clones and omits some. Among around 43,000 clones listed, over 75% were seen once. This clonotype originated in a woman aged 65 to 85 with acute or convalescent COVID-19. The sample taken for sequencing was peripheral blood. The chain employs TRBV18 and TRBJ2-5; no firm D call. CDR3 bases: TGTGCCAGCTCCAGAGTGGGCTTCCAAGAGACCCAGTACTTC. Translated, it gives CASSRVGFQETQYF.